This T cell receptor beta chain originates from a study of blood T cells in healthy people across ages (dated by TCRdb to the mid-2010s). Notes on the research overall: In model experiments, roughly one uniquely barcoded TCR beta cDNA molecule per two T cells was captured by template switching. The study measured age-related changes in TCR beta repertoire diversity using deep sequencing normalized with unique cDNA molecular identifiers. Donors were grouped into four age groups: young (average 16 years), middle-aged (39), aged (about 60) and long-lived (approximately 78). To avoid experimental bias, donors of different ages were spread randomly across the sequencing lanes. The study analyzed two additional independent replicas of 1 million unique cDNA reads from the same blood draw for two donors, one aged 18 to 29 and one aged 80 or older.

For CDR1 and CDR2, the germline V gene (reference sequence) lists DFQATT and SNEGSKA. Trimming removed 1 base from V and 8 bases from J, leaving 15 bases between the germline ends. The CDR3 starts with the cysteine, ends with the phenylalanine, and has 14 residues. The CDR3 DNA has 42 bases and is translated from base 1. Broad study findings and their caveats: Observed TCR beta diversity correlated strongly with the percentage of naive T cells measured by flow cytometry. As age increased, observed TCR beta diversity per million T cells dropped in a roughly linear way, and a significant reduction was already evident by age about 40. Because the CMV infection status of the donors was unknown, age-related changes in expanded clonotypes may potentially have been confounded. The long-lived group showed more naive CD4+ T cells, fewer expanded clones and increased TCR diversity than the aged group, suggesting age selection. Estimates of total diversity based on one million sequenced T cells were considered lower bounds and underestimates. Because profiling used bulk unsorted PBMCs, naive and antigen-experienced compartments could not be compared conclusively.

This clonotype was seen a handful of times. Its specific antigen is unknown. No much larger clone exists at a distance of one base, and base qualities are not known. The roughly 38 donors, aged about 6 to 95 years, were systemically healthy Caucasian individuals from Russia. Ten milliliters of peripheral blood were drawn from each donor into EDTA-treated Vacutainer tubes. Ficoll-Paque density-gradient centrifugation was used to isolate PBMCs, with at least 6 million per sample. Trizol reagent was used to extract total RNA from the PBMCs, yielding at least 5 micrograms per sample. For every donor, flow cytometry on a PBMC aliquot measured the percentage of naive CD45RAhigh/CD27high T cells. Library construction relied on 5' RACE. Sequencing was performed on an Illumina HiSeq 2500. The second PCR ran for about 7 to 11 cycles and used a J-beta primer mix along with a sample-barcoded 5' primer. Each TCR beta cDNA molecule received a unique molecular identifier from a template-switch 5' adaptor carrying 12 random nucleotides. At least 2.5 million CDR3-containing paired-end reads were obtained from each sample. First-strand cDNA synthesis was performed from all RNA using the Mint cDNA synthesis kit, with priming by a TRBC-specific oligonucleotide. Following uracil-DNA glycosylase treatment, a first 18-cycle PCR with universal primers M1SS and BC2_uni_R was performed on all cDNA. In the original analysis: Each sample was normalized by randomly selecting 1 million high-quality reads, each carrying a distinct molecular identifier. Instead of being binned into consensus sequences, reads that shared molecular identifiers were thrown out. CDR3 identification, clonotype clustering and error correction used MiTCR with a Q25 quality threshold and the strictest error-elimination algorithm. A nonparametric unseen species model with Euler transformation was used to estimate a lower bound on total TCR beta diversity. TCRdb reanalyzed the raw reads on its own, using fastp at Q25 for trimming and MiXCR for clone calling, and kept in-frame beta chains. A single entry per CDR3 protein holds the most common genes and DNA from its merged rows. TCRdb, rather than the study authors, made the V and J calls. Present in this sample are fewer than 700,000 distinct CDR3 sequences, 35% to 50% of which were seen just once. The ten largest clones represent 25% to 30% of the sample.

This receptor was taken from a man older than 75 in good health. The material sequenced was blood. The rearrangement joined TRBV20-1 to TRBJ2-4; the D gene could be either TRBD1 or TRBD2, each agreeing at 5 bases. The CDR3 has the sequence CSARGDRRWDIQYF. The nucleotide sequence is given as TGCAGTGCTAGAGGGGACCGAAGATGGGACATTCAGTACTTC.